This TCR beta chain emerged from a study of monozygotic twins with inflammatory bowel disease (dated by TCRdb to about 2019). Describing the broader study: In total, roughly 30 monozygotic twin pairs made up the full study: 19 Danish pairs, all IBD-discordant, plus nine German pairs, of which four were IBD-concordant and five were IBD-discordant. Disease-associated traits were sought mainly through comparisons between IBD patients and their genetically identical healthy co-twins within discordant pairs. Each individual had, on average, about 151 000 unique TCRalpha sequences and 181 000 unique TCRbeta sequences available for analysis. What the work shows at the level of the full study, not this receptor alone: TCRbeta repertoire diversity, by inverse Simpson index, was decreased in IBD patients compared with their healthy co-twins. Background noise and inter-individual variability may have been introduced into the repertoires by the differing immunosuppressive treatments among patients. Compared with healthy twins, IBD patients had fewer clonotypes in common with other individuals, a difference most pronounced in patients showing signs of disease activity. Repertoire similarity did not differ between concordant and discordant twins, which could be due to limited statistical power. No single strong signal or clonotype linked to IBD turned up in the results, so the idea that one exists was not supported. Distinction between different T cell subtypes could not be achieved in the analysis.

From each donor, a roughly 2.7 ml peripheral blood sample was collected into PAXgene tubes and kept at -80 degrees C. Without T cell sorting, total RNA was isolated from whole blood using the PAXgene blood miRNA kit on an automated QIAcube. Peripheral blood from monozygotic twin pairs who were concordant or discordant for inflammatory bowel disease underwent deep TCRalpha and TCRbeta repertoire profiling using unique molecular barcoding. Smoking habits were recorded for all twin pairs, and each individual was classified as a current, former or never smoker. As encoded in the germline V gene, CDR1 is SGHRS while CDR2 is YFSETQ. Inclusive of the bounding cysteine and phenylalanine, the CDR3 is 15 residues long. DNA was not recorded. Libraries came from 5' RACE. Each TCR library was prepared from about 3.5 ug of total RNA. For each sample, cDNA synthesis was carried out in eight separate reactions using SMARTScribe reverse transcriptase. Unique molecular identifiers containing a 6-nucleotide sample barcode were introduced through template switching during cDNA synthesis. TCRalpha and TCRbeta cDNA was amplified by two nested PCRs of around 16 and 10 cycles, with bead purification after each PCR. Before amplification, the cDNA was both treated with uracil DNA-glycosylase and purified with the QIAquick PCR purification kit. The second PCR added Illumina TruSeq-compatible adapters along with sample-specific barcodes. Library quality and concentration were assessed using TapeStation and Qubit, and roughly 5.5 ng of each library was pooled. Sequencing of the pooled libraries was done on an Illumina HiSeq2500 single-index Rapid Run using custom sequencing primers and 2 x 100 bp reads. The study's own analysis went as follows. MiGEC version 1.2.6 was used for UMI-based consensus assembly, which corrected PCR and sequencing errors. MiXCR version 2.1.1 was used to carry out V(D)J alignment, clonotype assembly and CDR3 extraction. Normalisation of gene usage, clonotype sharing and MAIT/NKT TCR abundance was achieved by analysing the top 1000, 10 000 and 20 000 clonotypes per sample. Diversity was computed as the inverse Simpson index with the vegan R package after downsampling to 27 000 UMIs. Paired Mann-Whitney U tests were applied to discordant twin pairs, with Benjamini-Hochberg correction for multiple testing. TCRdb reanalyzed the reads, keeping one entry per CDR3 protein sequence and omitting DNA. The V and J calls were not made by the authors but by TCRdb's processing. The sample table gives 420,000 or so distinct CDR3 sequences. The ten biggest clones cover roughly 2.5% of the sample.

On this clonotype itself: The target of this receptor is not known.

Sequenced: blood. This receptor was identified in a human donor with ulcerative colitis or Crohn's disease, or a healthy co-twin of an affected twin (not recorded which). Recombination linked TRBV5-1 to TRBJ2-1; TCRdb designates TRBD2, a call that cannot be tested without DNA. The encoded CDR3 is CASSLEASGGPKQFF.